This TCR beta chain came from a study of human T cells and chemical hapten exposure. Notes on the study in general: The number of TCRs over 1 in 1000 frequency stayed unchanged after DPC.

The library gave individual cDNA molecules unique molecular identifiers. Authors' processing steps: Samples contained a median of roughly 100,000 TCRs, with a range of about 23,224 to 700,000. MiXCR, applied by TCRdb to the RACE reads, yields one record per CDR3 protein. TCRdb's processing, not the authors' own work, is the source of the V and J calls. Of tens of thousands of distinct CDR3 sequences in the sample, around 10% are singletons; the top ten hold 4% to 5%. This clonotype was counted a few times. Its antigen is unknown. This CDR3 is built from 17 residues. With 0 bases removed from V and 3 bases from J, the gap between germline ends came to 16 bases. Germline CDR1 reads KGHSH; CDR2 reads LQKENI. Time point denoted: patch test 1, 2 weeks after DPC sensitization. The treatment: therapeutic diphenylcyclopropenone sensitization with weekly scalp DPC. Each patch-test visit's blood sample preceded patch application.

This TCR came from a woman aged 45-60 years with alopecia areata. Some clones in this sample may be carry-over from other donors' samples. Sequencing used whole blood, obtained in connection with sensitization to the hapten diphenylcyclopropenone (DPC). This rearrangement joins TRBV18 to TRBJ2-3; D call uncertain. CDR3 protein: CASSPPLAAFGTDTQYF. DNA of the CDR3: TGTGCCAGCTCACCACCGCTGGCGGCTTTCGGGACAGATACGCAGTATTTT.